These T cell receptor beta chains were read from a single sample in a study of beta chain features in type 1 diabetes. Measured with immunoSEQ multiplex PCR; TCRdb has only the in-frame clones, and not every one. The sample includes around 250,000 clones, around an eighth of them seen just once. Sequenced sample: naive CD4+ T cells from blood. These TCRs come from a woman aged 35 to 49 in good health. CDR3s include the opening cysteine and the closing phenylalanine or tryptophan. A D gene is named only where the DNA matches it firmly. Expanded clones are given a class, and other clones once, few, many or no size at all.

TRBV4-3	many	TRBJ1-2	.	CASSQDVLGSGGYTF	TGCGCCAGCAGCCAAGATGTTTTGGGGTCGGGAGGCTACACCTTC
TRBV14	.	TRBJ1-2	TRBD1	CASSQDVEGAAGYTF	TGTGCCAGCAGCCAAGATGTTGAGGGGGCCGCTGGCTACACCTTC
TRBV2	.	TRBJ1-2	TRBD1	CASSETTGPGGYTF	TGTGCCAGCAGTGAAACGACAGGGCCCGGTGGCTACACCTTC
TRBV4-1	.	TRBJ2-5	TRBD2	CASSQGSGGTKETQYF	TGCGCCAGCAGCCAAGGTAGCGGGGGGACTAAAGAGACCCAGTACTTC
TRBV4-3	.	TRBJ2-3	.	CASSQDTGSTGTDTQYF	TGCGCCAGCAGCCAAGATACGGGATCAACTGGAACAGATACGCAGTATTTT
TRBV6-1	.	TRBJ2-3	TRBD2	CASSGASGGRTSTDTQYF	TGTGCCAGCAGTGGGGCTAGCGGGGGGAGGACTAGCACAGATACGCAGTATTTT
TRBV7-2	.	TRBJ2-7	TRBD1	CASSPTTGYYDEQYF	TGTGCCAGCAGCCCTACGACAGGGTACTACGACGAGCAGTACTTC
TRBV18	.	TRBJ1-5	.	CASSPIPEAVYQPQHF	TGTGCCAGCTCACCGATACCAGAGGCCGTTTATCAGCCCCAGCATTTT
TRBV7-9	many	TRBJ2-1	TRBD2	CASSSRWGGSGNEQFF	TGTGCCAGCAGCTCCCGGTGGGGAGGGTCGGGCAATGAGCAGTTCTTC
TRBV18	.	TRBJ1-5	TRBD1	CASSPSTGHNQPQHF	TGTGCCAGCTCACCCTCGACAGGGCACAATCAGCCCCAGCATTTT
TRBV2	.	TRBJ2-7	TRBD1	CASSVEARGQYEQYF	TGTGCCAGCAGTGTTGAGGCCAGGGGGCAGTACGAGCAGTACTTC
TRBV9	.	TRBJ2-6	.	CASSLEGGQSSGANVLTF	TGTGCCAGCAGCCTAGAGGGGGGACAGAGCTCTGGGGCCAACGTCCTGACTTTC
TRBV27	.	TRBJ2-7	TRBD2	CASSKRSGGATYEQYF	TGTGCCAGCAGTAAACGTAGCGGGGGGGCCACCTACGAGCAGTACTTC
TRBV11-2	.	TRBJ1-1	.	CASSFFQGNTEAFF	TGTGCCAGCAGCTTTTTTCAGGGTAACACTGAAGCTTTCTTT
TRBV5-1	.	TRBJ2-3	.	CASSSGLPSDTQYF	TGCGCCAGCAGCTCAGGACTGCCGTCAGATACGCAGTATTTT
TRBV5-1	.	TRBJ1-2	TRBD1	CASSLGAGTGPGYTF	TGCGCCAGCAGCTTGGGGGCCGGGACAGGTCCTGGCTACACCTTC
TRBV7-7	few	TRBJ2-1	.	CASSLVLGGGVEQFF	TGTGCTAGCAGCTTAGTGCTAGGAGGGGGGGTTGAGCAGTTCTTC
TRBV7-6	few	TRBJ1-5	TRBD1	CASSPGGNSNQPQHF	TGTGCCAGCAGCCCAGGGGGGAATAGCAATCAGCCCCAGCATTTT
TRBV7-9	few	TRBJ2-7	.	CASSPMTGTYEQYF	TGTGCCAGCAGCCCAATGACAGGGACTTACGAGCAGTACTTC
TRBV18	.	TRBJ2-5	.	CASSLSRGETQYF	TGTGCCAGCTCCCTGAGTCGGGGGGAGACCCAGTACTTC
TRBV6-6	.	TRBJ1-5	TRBD1	CASSSRLQGADQPQHF	TGTGCCAGCAGTTCAAGATTACAGGGGGCAGATCAGCCCCAGCATTTT
TRBV18	.	TRBJ2-5	.	CASSLGQGETQYF	TGTGCCAGCTCACTGGGACAAGGGGAGACCCAGTACTTC
TRBV4-2	few	TRBJ2-7	.	CASSGPFEGEQYF	TGTGCCAGCAGCGGGCCCTTTGAAGGCGAGCAGTACTTC
TRBV7-2	few	TRBJ2-5	.	CASRLGLSHTLQQETQYF	TGTGCCAGCAGGTTAGGACTAAGCCACACCTTACAACAAGAGACCCAGTACTTC
TRBV7-9	.	TRBJ2-7	TRBD2	CASSPSGAYEQYF	TGTGCCAGCAGCCCCAGCGGGGCCTACGAGCAGTACTTC
TRBV21-1	.	TRBJ2-7	.	CASSTQGWWTTYEQYF	TGTGCCAGCAGCACGCAGGGTTGGTGGACAACCTACGAGCAGTACTTC
TRBV29-1	few	TRBJ2-7	TRBD1	CSVVQGARPYEQYF	TGCAGCGTTGTTCAGGGGGCGCGACCCTACGAGCAGTACTTC
TRBV6-5	.	TRBJ1-6	TRBD1	CASSLQGVNSPLHF	TGTGCCAGCAGTCTCCAGGGGGTCAATTCACCCCTCCACTTT
TRBV5-1	.	TRBJ2-4	.	CASSLGELAKNIQYF	TGCGCCAGCAGCTTGGGCGAGCTAGCCAAAAACATTCAGTACTTC
TRBV18	few	TRBJ1-1	.	CASSPVNQGTNTEAFF	TGTGCCAGCTCACCCGTGAATCAGGGGACGAACACTGAAGCTTTCTTT
TRBV11-3	.	TRBJ2-3	.	CASSSFVDPDTQYF	TGTGCCAGCAGCTCCTTCGTAGATCCAGATACGCAGTATTTT
TRBV10-3	.	TRBJ1-1	TRBD1	CAIRGTAEAFF	TGTGCCATCAGGGGGACAGCTGAAGCTTTCTTT
TRBV7-2	.	TRBJ1-5	.	CASSLGGVGYSNQPQHF	TGTGCCAGCAGCTTAGGCGGGGTCGGCTATAGCAATCAGCCCCAGCATTTT
TRBV27	.	TRBJ2-3	.	CASSQRTDTQYF	TGTGCCAGCAGTCAACGGACAGATACGCAGTATTTT
TRBV6-5	few	TRBJ1-5	.	CASSPGHSGNQPQHF	TGTGCCAGCAGTCCGGGACACTCGGGCAATCAGCCCCAGCATTTT
TRBV5-4	.	TRBJ2-3	.	CASSPPPISTDTQYF	TGTGCCAGCAGCCCTCCCCCTATTAGCACAGATACGCAGTATTTT
TRBV2	few	TRBJ1-1	.	CASSVFGEFGTEAFF	TGTGCCAGCAGTGTATTTGGGGAGTTTGGCACTGAAGCTTTCTTT
TRBV18	.	TRBJ2-1	TRBD1	CASSNTGTGANEQFF	TGTGCCAGCTCAAATACCGGGACAGGGGCGAATGAGCAGTTCTTC
TRBV7-7	few	TRBJ2-1	.	CASSLRLGNEQFF	TGTGCCAGCAGCCTCCGACTTGGCAATGAGCAGTTCTTC
TRBV21-1	.	TRBJ2-1	.	CASGPRCVSYNEQFF	TGTGCCAGCGGGCCTCGCTGCGTCTCCTACAATGAGCAGTTCTTC
TRBV19	.	TRBJ1-5	.	CASIPVYSNQPQHF	TGTGCCAGTATTCCCGTTTATAGCAATCAGCCCCAGCATTTT
TRBV7-9	.	TRBJ2-7	TRBD1	CASSPRDRDEQYF	TGTGCCAGCAGCCCACGAGACAGGGACGAGCAGTACTTC
TRBV4-3	.	TRBJ2-1	TRBD1	CASSGRTGSNEQFF	TGCGCCAGCAGCGGACGGACAGGGAGCAATGAGCAGTTCTTC
TRBV6-4	few	TRBJ2-5	TRBD1	CASSVDGRGRETQYF	TGTGCCAGCAGTGTGGACGGCAGGGGGCGAGAGACCCAGTACTTC
TRBV4-3	.	TRBJ1-1	TRBD1	CASSQEPTGTTEAFF	TGCGCCAGCAGCCAAGAACCGACAGGGACCACTGAAGCTTTCTTT
TRBV7-2	few	TRBJ1-6	.	CASSFLGGSPLHF	TGTGCCAGCAGCTTCTTGGGGGGATCACCCCTCCACTTT
TRBV6-5	few	TRBJ1-2	.	CASTKVSSGYGYTF	TGTGCCAGCACCAAAGTTTCGAGTGGCTATGGCTACACCTTC
TRBV4-2	many	TRBJ1-4	TRBD1	CASSQTGEREKLFF	TGTGCCAGCAGCCAGACAGGGGAGAGGGAAAAACTGTTTTTT
TRBV14	.	TRBJ1-2	TRBD1	CASSPPGGLGGYTF	TGTGCCAGCAGCCCCCCAGGGGGCCTAGGTGGCTACACCTTC
TRBV7-2	.	TRBJ1-2	.	CASSLGPVGYTF	TGTGCCAGCAGCTTAGGGCCAGTGGGCTACACCTTC
TRBV28	few	TRBJ2-3	.	CASSLAGRVRTDTQYF	TGTGCCAGCAGTTTAGCGGGACGAGTCCGCACAGATACGCAGTATTTT
TRBV12-5	few	TRBJ2-3	.	CASGTGLGIDTQYF	TGTGCTAGTGGTACCGGACTTGGTATAGATACGCAGTATTTT
TRBV18	.	TRBJ2-7	.	CASSPTGLGEQYF	TGTGCCAGCTCACCGACAGGCCTCGGCGAGCAGTACTTC
TRBV7-7	few	TRBJ2-5	TRBD2	CASSLGTTETQYF	TGTGCCAGCAGCCTCGGGACTACCGAGACCCAGTACTTC
TRBV4-1	few	TRBJ1-3	.	CASSQPPRDSGNTIYF	TGCGCCAGCAGCCAACCCCCCAGGGACTCTGGAAACACCATATATTTT